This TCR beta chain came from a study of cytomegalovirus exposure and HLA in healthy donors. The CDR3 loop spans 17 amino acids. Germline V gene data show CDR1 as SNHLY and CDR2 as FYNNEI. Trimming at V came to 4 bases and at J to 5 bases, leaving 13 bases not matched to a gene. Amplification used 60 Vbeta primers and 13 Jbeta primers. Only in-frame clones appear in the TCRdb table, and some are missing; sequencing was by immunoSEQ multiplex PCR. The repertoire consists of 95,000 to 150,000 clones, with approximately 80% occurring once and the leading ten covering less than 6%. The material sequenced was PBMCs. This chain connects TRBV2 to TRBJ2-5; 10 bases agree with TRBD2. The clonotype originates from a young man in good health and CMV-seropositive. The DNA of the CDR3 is TGTGCCAGCAGTGTGTTTGGTACTAGCGGGGTTAACGAGACCCAGTACTTC. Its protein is CASSVFGTSGVNETQYF.